The next 17 T cell receptor beta chains were all read from a single sample in a study of T cell repertoires in cytomegalovirus infection. TCRdb re-called the reads with MiXCR, one entry per CDR3 protein. The sample lists approximately 250,000 distinct CDR3 sequences; around 6.4% were seen once. The specimen sequenced was PBMCs. All receptors derive from a human donor in good health (CMV status not recorded). Some clones in this sample may be carry-over from other donors' samples.

This clonotype came up many times. The chain has TRBV18 and TRBJ1-6, with TRBD1 matching over 9 bases. The V gene end was trimmed by 6 bases and the J gene end by 13 bases; junction bases not matched to a gene: 10. The CDR3 has 14 amino acids. Germline V gene lookup returns CDR1 KGHSH and CDR2 LQKENI. CDR3 nucleotides: TGTGCCAGCTCTCTCACCCGGACAGGGGATCCCCTCCACTTT. This codes for CASSLTRTGDPLHF.

At least ten counts were recorded for this clonotype. The V and J genes are TRBV2 and TRBJ1-1; no reliable D call. Germline V CDR1 and CDR2: SNHLY, FYNNEI. V dropped 4 bases and J dropped 2 bases, with 8 bases sitting between them. This CDR3 has 13 amino acids. CDR3 sequence: CASSAQVNTEAFF. CDR3 coding DNA: TGTGCCAGCAGTGCCCAGGTAAACACTGAAGCTTTCTTT. Filled out from reference TRBV2 and TRBJ1-1, the complete variable domain reads EPEVTQTPSHQVTQMGQEVILRCVPISNHLYFYWYRQILGQKVEFLVSFYNNEISEKSEIFDDQFSVERPDGSNFTLKIRSTKLEDSAMYFCASSAQVNTEAFFGQGTRLTVV.

V is TRBV29-1 and J is TRBJ2-5; 12 bases line up with TRBD1. Trimming took 5 bases from V and 5 from J; bases not matched to a gene: 12. CDR1 is SQVTM, CDR2 ANQGSEA, per germline. There are 16 residues in the CDR3. CDR3 in amino acids: CSVPSHGTGGRETQYF. CDR3 nucleotide sequence: TGCAGCGTTCCCTCGCATGGGACAGGGGGCAGGGAGACCCAGTACTTC. The entire variable domain, with the rest obtained from reference TRBV29-1 and TRBJ2-5, is as follows: SAVISQKPSRDICQRGTSLTIQCQVDSQVTMMFWYRQQPGQSLTLIATANQGSEATYESGFVIDKFPISRPNLTFSTLTVSNMSPEDSSIYLCSVPSHGTGGRETQYFGPGTRLLVL.

This clonotype was counted ten times or more. The chain is built from TRBV29-1 and TRBJ1-2, with no clear D. V shed 2 bases and J shed 8 bases, with 12 bases lying between them. The CDR3 contains 12 residues. Germline CDR1 reads SQVTM; CDR2 reads ANQGSEA. CDR3 nucleotides: TGCAGCGTTGAACTACCATCACCGGGCTACACCTTC. It yields the protein CSVELPSPGYTF.

This clonotype came up many times. J is TRBJ2-7 and V is TRBV28; the match to TRBD1 covers 7 bases. V lost 3 bases, J lost 5 bases, and 7 bases stayed unmatched. The CDR3 runs 14 residues. Looked up from germline, CDR1 is MDHEN and CDR2 is SYDVKM. CDR3 sequence (DNA): TGTGCCAGCAGTTTGACAGGGCAGACGGACGAGCAGTACTTC. Encoded protein: CASSLTGQTDEQYF.

This clonotype was seen ten or more times. The gene calls are TRBV20-1 and TRBJ1-4, with 9 bases matching TRBD1. V was pared by 3 bases and J by 0 bases, with 14 bases of the junction left unmatched. This CDR3 has 19 amino acids. Germline V gene lookup returns CDR1 DFQATT and CDR2 SNEGSKA (reference sequence). The CDR3 protein is CSARPYPTGGETTNEKLFF. The CDR3, as DNA: TGCAGTGCTAGGCCATACCCAACAGGGGGCGAAACAACTAATGAAAAACTGTTTTTT.

This clonotype was recorded at least ten times. This chain links TRBV7-2 with TRBJ2-1, with TRBD2 as a possible D gene (5 bases). Germline lookup yields CDR1 SGHTA and CDR2 FQGNSA. CDR3 length: 15 residues. V was pared by 1 base and J by 3 bases, with 10 bases between. The CDR3 bases are TGTGCCAGCAGCTTAGATCAGGAGGACTACAATGAGCAGTTCTTC. Protein sequence: CASSLDQEDYNEQFF.

This clonotype was detected many times. At one end the junction does not follow the germline gene, possibly because of a read error. The rearrangement uses TRBV14 and TRBJ2-7; D is possibly TRBD1 (5 bases). CDR1 SGHDN and CDR2 FVKESK come from the germline V gene. CDR3 size: 14 residues. Here the CDR3 reads CASSQEVQGGPLNF. The DNA of the CDR3 is TGTGCCAGCAGCCAAGAGGTCCAGGGTGGCCCTCTTAACTTC.

In this sample, this clonotype turned up many times. V is TRBV28 and J is TRBJ1-5; 8 nucleotides line up with TRBD1. The CDR3 has 17 amino acids. V lost 6 bases and J lost 2; bases outside the gene matches: 12. Germline loops: CDR1 MDHEN, CDR2 SYDVKM. The CDR3: CASSHRRGGQGNQPQHF. In nucleotides, the CDR3 is TGTGCCAGCAGCCACCGGAGGGGGGGACAGGGCAATCAGCCCCAGCATTTT.

This clonotype was counted at least ten times. The chain is built from TRBV7-8 and TRBJ2-3; 8 nucleotides match TRBD2. Germline trimming cut 8 bases from V and 4 bases from J; bases unmatched to any gene: 11. Germline-derived CDR1 and CDR2 are SGHVS and FQNEAQ. The CDR3 has 15 residues. Here the CDR3 reads CASLSSGSAADTQYF. CDR3 DNA sequence: TGTGCCAGCTTGTCCAGCGGGAGTGCGGCAGATACGCAGTATTTT.

There are many counts of this clonotype. The gene calls are TRBV7-2 and TRBJ2-7; 11 positions agree with TRBD1. V trimming: 7 bases; J trimming: 3 bases; junction bases outside the gene matches: 2. The CDR3 consists of 13 residues. Germline CDR1 SGHTA, CDR2 FQGNSA. CDR3: CASKGTGGYEQYF. The CDR3 region has the DNA TGTGCCAGCAAAGGGACAGGGGGCTACGAGCAGTACTTC.

There are many counts of this clonotype. This chain connects TRBV5-1 to TRBJ2-7; D uncertain. Trimming took off 0 bases at V and 3 bases at J, with 16 bases between the two ends. This CDR3 has 16 residues. Per the germline V gene, CDR1 is SGHRS and CDR2 is YFSETQ. CDR3: CASSLDSNLIGYEQYF. The CDR3 DNA reads TGCGCCAGCAGCTTGGACTCCAATCTAATCGGCTACGAGCAGTACTTC. Using reference TRBV5-1 and TRBJ2-7 for the parts outside the CDR3, the full variable domain is KAGVTQTPRYLIKTRGQQVTLSCSPISGHRSVSWYQQTPGQGLQFLFEYFSETQRNKGNFPGRFSGRQFSNSRSEMNVSTLELGDSALYLCASSLDSNLIGYEQYFGPGTRLTVT.

This clonotype was picked up many times. The V gene is TRBV6-2 or TRBV6-3, the J gene TRBJ2-1; 8 nucleotides agree with TRBD2. This CDR3 spans 17 amino acids. Germline-derived CDR1 and CDR2 are MNHEY and SVGEGT. V trimming: 5 bases; J trimming: 7 bases; junction bases outside the gene matches: 16. CDR3 region: CASSTLTGGLKNNEQFF. The CDR3 DNA reads TGTGCCAGCAGTACCCTTACGGGGGGGCTAAAGAATAATGAGCAGTTCTTC.

This clonotype has at least ten counts. V gene TRBV6-2 or TRBV6-3 combines with J gene TRBJ2-7; unclear D gene. CDR3 length: 10 residues. The germline CDR1 and CDR2 sequences are MNHEY and SVGEGT. With 7 bases removed from V and 6 bases from J, the gap between germline ends came to 7 bases. The CDR3 spells CASNFPEQYF. For the CDR3, the DNA is TGTGCCAGCAACTTCCCCGAGCAGTACTTC.

This clonotype came up many times. CDR3 in amino acids: CASSPDRGAPTYEQYF. The DNA of the CDR3 is TGTGCCAGCAGCCCTGATCGGGGGGCCCCAACCTACGAGCAGTACTTC. The chain couples TRBV27 to TRBJ2-7, with D possibly matching TRBD2 (7 bases). The V end lost 6 bases, the J end lost 2 bases, and 20 bases lay between the germline ends. Germline CDR1 is MNHEY and CDR2 is SMNVEV (reference sequence). The CDR3 extends over 16 amino acids.

This clonotype was observed at least ten times. This rearrangement joins TRBV7-9 to TRBJ1-1, with D possibly matching TRBD1 (5 bases). Germline CDR1 reads SEHNR; CDR2 reads FQNEAQ (reference sequence). This CDR3 is 12 amino acids long. Trimming shortened V by 7 bases and J by 3 bases, and 9 bases separated the two germline ends. Here the CDR3 DNA reads TGTGCCAGCACCCTGGGGGACACTGAAGCTTTCTTT. Protein: CASTLGDTEAFF.

This clonotype was seen ten or more times. The chain couples TRBV7-2 to TRBJ2-2; the D gene could be TRBD1 or TRBD2 (5 bases each). V lost 5 bases, J lost 4 bases, and 17 bases lay in between. The CDR3 loop spans 16 amino acids. Germline V lookup: CDR1 SGHTA, CDR2 FQGNSA. The CDR3: CASSPDWGIPTGELFF. CDR3 DNA sequence: TGTGCCAGCAGCCCTGATTGGGGGATTCCCACCGGGGAGCTGTTTTTT.